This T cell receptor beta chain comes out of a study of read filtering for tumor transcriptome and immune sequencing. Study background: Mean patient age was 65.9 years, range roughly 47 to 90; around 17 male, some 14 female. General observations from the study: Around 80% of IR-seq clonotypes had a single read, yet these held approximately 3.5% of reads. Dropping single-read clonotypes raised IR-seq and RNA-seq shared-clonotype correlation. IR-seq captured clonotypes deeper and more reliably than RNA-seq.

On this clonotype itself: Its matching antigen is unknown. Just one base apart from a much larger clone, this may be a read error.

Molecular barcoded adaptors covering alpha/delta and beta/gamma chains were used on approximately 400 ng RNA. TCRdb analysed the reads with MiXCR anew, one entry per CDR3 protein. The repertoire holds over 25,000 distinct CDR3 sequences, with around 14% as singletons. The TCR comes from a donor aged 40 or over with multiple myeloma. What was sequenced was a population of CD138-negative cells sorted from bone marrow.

The CDR3 spells CSVGTLPDTGELFF. The CDR3 DNA is TGCAGCGTGGGGACGTTACCGGACACCGGGGAGCTGTTTTTT. The chain employs TRBV29-1 and TRBJ2-2, with D perhaps given as TRBD1 or TRBD2 (5 bases each). The CDR3 loop spans 14 amino acids. Germline V gene sequence: CDR1 SQVTM, CDR2 ANQGSEA. The ends were cut back, 6 bases at V and 3 bases at J, with 14 bases in the middle.